This T cell receptor beta chain was profiled in a study of blood T cell repertoires in COVID-19. Study summary: The origin of the acute and convalescent COVID-19 samples was the United States, Italy and Spain. Nucleic acid was either cDNA or gDNA, and it came from T cells, B-cell-depleted T cells, or PBMCs.

The J segment lost 7 bases and the V segment lost 4 bases, leaving 11 bases of the junction unmatched. The CDR3 contains 16 residues. Looked up from germline, CDR1 is SGHRS and CDR2 is YFSETQ. Study processing details: The authors estimated nucleated cell counts from reference gene primer amplification. Only in-frame clones appear in the TCRdb table, and some are missing; sequencing was by immunoSEQ multiplex PCR. For V, J and clone size, that table is used; D and trimming come from the DNA. The sample records under 85,000 clones, around four fifths being singletons. The receptor comes from a man older than 75 with active or convalescent COVID-19. Sequencing was done on a sample of peripheral blood. The chain employs TRBV5-1 and TRBJ2-1; TRBD2 matches at 10 bases. This chain's CDR3 is CASSLGGSGRANEQFF. CDR3 coding DNA: TGCGCCAGCAGCCTGGGGGGCAGCGGGAGGGCTAATGAGCAGTTCTTC.